Listed below are T cell receptor beta chains from one sample, sequenced in a study of T cell responses to AZD1222 COVID-19 vaccine. Profiling relied on immunoSEQ multiplex PCR, and the TCRdb table lists in-frame clones only, not all of them. Of some 250,000 clones listed, about 94% are singletons. The specimen was peripheral blood, collected 28 days after the second AZD1222 dose. The origin of the receptors is an adult who received the AZD1222 COVID-19 vaccine. The CDR3 runs from the conserved cysteine through the conserved F or W. The D gene is left open where the match is weak. Clone size is shown for a subset of rows, as once, few, many or a class of expanded clone.

len: 14; d_gene: NA; v_gene: TRBV6-2/TRBV6-3; j_gene: TRBJ1-5; abundance: once; CDR3aa: CASSYVTADQPQHF; CDR3nt: TGTGCCAGCAGTTACGTGACGGCCGATCAGCCCCAGCATTTT
len: 13; d_gene: NA; v_gene: TRBV5-4; j_gene: TRBJ2-1; abundance: NA; CDR3aa: CASSLPRADEQFF; CDR3nt: TGTGCCAGCAGCTTGCCTAGAGCCGATGAGCAGTTCTTC
len: 13; d_gene: NA; v_gene: TRBV7-9; j_gene: TRBJ1-3; abundance: NA; CDR3aa: CGSGSYTGNTIYF; CDR3nt: TGTGGCAGCGGCAGTTACACTGGAAACACCATATATTTT
len: 15; d_gene: TRBD2; v_gene: TRBV28; j_gene: TRBJ2-3; abundance: once; CDR3aa: CASSRQAGVPDTQYF; CDR3nt: TGTGCCAGCAGCCGTCAAGCGGGAGTGCCAGATACGCAGTATTTT
len: 17; d_gene: TRBD2; v_gene: TRBV5-6; j_gene: TRBJ2-7; abundance: once; CDR3aa: CASSLDWTSGLSYEQYF; CDR3nt: TGTGCCAGCAGCTTGGACTGGACTAGCGGGCTCTCCTACGAGCAGTACTTC
len: 16; d_gene: NA; v_gene: TRBV10-2; j_gene: TRBJ1-6; abundance: NA; CDR3aa: CASSESILSYNSPLHF; CDR3nt: TGCGCCAGCAGTGAGTCGATACTCTCCTATAATTCACCCCTCCACTTT
len: 16; d_gene: TRBD1; v_gene: TRBV5-6; j_gene: TRBJ1-6; abundance: NA; CDR3aa: CASSRGQAPQNSPLHF; CDR3nt: TGTGCCAGCAGCCGGGGACAGGCCCCTCAGAATTCACCCCTCCACTTT
len: 15; d_gene: NA; v_gene: TRBV19; j_gene: TRBJ1-1; abundance: NA; CDR3aa: CASRELTGRKAEAFF; CDR3nt: TGTGCCAGTAGGGAACTGACAGGACGCAAGGCTGAAGCTTTCTTT
len: 13; d_gene: NA; v_gene: TRBV11-2; j_gene: TRBJ2-2; abundance: NA; CDR3aa: CASSAHKGGELFF; CDR3nt: TGTGCCAGCAGCGCCCACAAGGGCGGGGAGCTGTTTTTT
len: 14; d_gene: NA; v_gene: TRBV4-1; j_gene: TRBJ1-2; abundance: once; CDR3aa: CASSQVGRGYGYTF; CDR3nt: TGCGCCAGCAGCCAAGTCGGTCGGGGCTATGGCTACACCTTC
len: 14; d_gene: NA; v_gene: TRBV7-2; j_gene: TRBJ1-6; abundance: NA; CDR3aa: CASSLREGGSPLHF; CDR3nt: TGTGCCAGCAGCTTAAGAGAAGGGGGGTCGCCCCTCCACTTT
len: 14; d_gene: NA; v_gene: TRBV7-8; j_gene: TRBJ2-5; abundance: NA; CDR3aa: CASSLRSGLETQYF; CDR3nt: TGTGCCAGCAGCTTAAGATCAGGGCTGGAGACCCAGTACTTC
len: 15; d_gene: TRBD1; v_gene: TRBV30; j_gene: TRBJ2-7; abundance: NA; CDR3aa: CAWSKGRQGSAEQYF; CDR3nt: TGTGCCTGGAGTAAAGGACGACAGGGTAGCGCCGAGCAGTACTTC
len: 18; d_gene: TRBD1; v_gene: TRBV5-1; j_gene: TRBJ2-2; abundance: NA; CDR3aa: CASSSGQGSPRGTGELFF; CDR3nt: TGCGCCAGCAGCTCGGGACAGGGGTCCCCACGAGGCACCGGGGAGCTGTTTTTT
len: 15; d_gene: NA; v_gene: TRBV7-3; j_gene: TRBJ1-1; abundance: NA; CDR3aa: CASSLDGVMNTEAFF; CDR3nt: TGTGCCAGCAGCTTAGACGGAGTCATGAACACTGAAGCTTTCTTT
len: 13; d_gene: NA; v_gene: TRBV5-1; j_gene: TRBJ1-1; abundance: NA; CDR3aa: CASSLSGGTEAFF; CDR3nt: TGCGCCAGCAGCTTGTCCGGTGGGACTGAAGCTTTCTTT
len: 13; d_gene: NA; v_gene: TRBV5-1; j_gene: TRBJ2-7; abundance: NA; CDR3aa: CASSLPSNYEQYF; CDR3nt: TGCGCCAGCAGCTTGCCATCTAACTACGAGCAGTACTTC
len: 14; d_gene: TRBD1; v_gene: TRBV6-5; j_gene: TRBJ1-2; abundance: NA; CDR3aa: CASSFRDRRYGYTF; CDR3nt: TGTGCCAGCAGTTTCCGGGACAGGCGGTATGGCTACACCTTC
len: 18; d_gene: NA; v_gene: TRBV19; j_gene: TRBJ2-3; abundance: NA; CDR3aa: CASSLRASGTPSTDTQYF; CDR3nt: TGTGCCAGTAGTCTCCGCGCCTCCGGGACACCTAGCACAGATACGCAGTATTTT
len: 16; d_gene: NA; v_gene: TRBV7-8; j_gene: TRBJ1-6; abundance: NA; CDR3aa: CASSFKRSSYNSPLHF; CDR3nt: TGTGCCAGCAGCTTTAAGAGGAGCTCCTATAATTCACCCCTCCACTTT
len: 14; d_gene: NA; v_gene: TRBV3-1/TRBV3-2; j_gene: TRBJ1-1; abundance: NA; CDR3aa: CASSHRDVGRGAFF; CDR3nt: TGTGCCAGCAGCCACCGGGACGTGGGCCGCGGAGCTTTCTTT
len: 15; d_gene: NA; v_gene: TRBV4-3; j_gene: TRBJ1-2; abundance: NA; CDR3aa: CASSQDEGGPYGYTF; CDR3nt: TGCGCCAGCAGCCAAGATGAGGGCGGGCCCTATGGCTACACCTTC
len: 11; d_gene: NA; v_gene: TRBV25-1; j_gene: TRBJ1-6; abundance: once; CDR3aa: CASSENSPLHF; CDR3nt: TGTGCCAGCAGTGAGAATTCACCCCTCCACTTT
len: 14; d_gene: NA; v_gene: TRBV6-2/TRBV6-3; j_gene: TRBJ2-5; abundance: NA; CDR3aa: CASSHPGEQETQYF; CDR3nt: TGTGCCAGCAGTCACCCAGGGGAGCAAGAGACCCAGTACTTC
len: 18; d_gene: NA; v_gene: TRBV28; j_gene: TRBJ2-2; abundance: NA; CDR3aa: CASSIRSADSANTGELFF; CDR3nt: TGTGCCAGCAGCATACGATCCGCAGATTCCGCGAACACCGGGGAGCTGTTTTTT
len: 14; d_gene: NA; v_gene: TRBV7-2; j_gene: TRBJ1-1; abundance: NA; CDR3aa: CASSLMGVSSEAFF; CDR3nt: TGTGCCAGCAGCTTAATGGGGGTGAGCAGTGAAGCTTTCTTT
len: 18; d_gene: TRBD1; v_gene: TRBV18; j_gene: TRBJ1-4; abundance: NA; CDR3aa: CASSPRTGGDGPYEKLFF; CDR3nt: TGTGCCAGCTCACCCAGGACAGGGGGCGATGGTCCATATGAAAAACTGTTTTTT
len: 10; d_gene: NA; v_gene: TRBV10-2; j_gene: TRBJ2-1; abundance: NA; CDR3aa: CASSDDEQFF; CDR3nt: TGCGCCAGCAGTGACGATGAGCAGTTCTTC
len: 14; d_gene: TRBD1; v_gene: TRBV6-5; j_gene: TRBJ1-2; abundance: NA; CDR3aa: CASSSNRGNYGYTF; CDR3nt: TGTGCCAGCAGTTCTAACAGGGGAAACTATGGCTACACCTTC
len: 16; d_gene: TRBD1; v_gene: TRBV24-1; j_gene: TRBJ2-2; abundance: few; CDR3aa: CATSDPGTGESGELFF; CDR3nt: TGTGCCACCAGTGATCCCGGGACAGGGGAATCCGGGGAGCTGTTTTTT
len: 12; d_gene: NA; v_gene: TRBV7-9; j_gene: TRBJ2-7; abundance: once; CDR3aa: CASSFSAGEQYF; CDR3nt: TGTGCCAGCAGCTTCTCTGCTGGCGAGCAGTACTTC
len: 15; d_gene: NA; v_gene: TRBV28; j_gene: TRBJ1-3; abundance: NA; CDR3aa: CASSSPTDRWNTIYF; CDR3nt: TGTGCCAGCAGTTCACCCACGGACCGTTGGAACACCATATATTTT
len: 13; d_gene: NA; v_gene: TRBV5-6; j_gene: TRBJ1-4; abundance: once; CDR3aa: CASGGQSNEKLFF; CDR3nt: TGTGCCAGCGGAGGACAGAGCAATGAAAAACTGTTTTTT
len: 16; d_gene: NA; v_gene: TRBV3-1/TRBV3-2; j_gene: TRBJ2-3; abundance: NA; CDR3aa: CASSPPGRALADTQYF; CDR3nt: TGTGCCAGCAGCCCCCCCGGCAGGGCCTTAGCAGATACGCAGTATTTT
len: 14; d_gene: TRBD1; v_gene: TRBV9; j_gene: TRBJ2-7; abundance: NA; CDR3aa: CASSTGQGGAKQYF; CDR3nt: TGTGCCAGCAGCACGGGACAGGGGGGAGCAAAGCAGTACTTC
len: 17; d_gene: NA; v_gene: TRBV7-3; j_gene: TRBJ2-1; abundance: NA; CDR3aa: CASSLTGGGALGYEQFF; CDR3nt: TGTGCCAGCAGCTTAACGGGCGGCGGGGCCCTTGGGTATGAGCAGTTCTTC
len: 14; d_gene: TRBD1; v_gene: TRBV2; j_gene: TRBJ2-3; abundance: NA; CDR3aa: CASTQDRSTDTQYF; CDR3nt: TGTGCCAGCACCCAGGACAGGAGCACAGATACGCAGTATTTT
len: 14; d_gene: NA; v_gene: TRBV28; j_gene: TRBJ1-2; abundance: NA; CDR3aa: CASSPYTNNYGYTF; CDR3nt: TGTGCCAGCAGTCCCTACACGAATAACTATGGCTACACCTTC
len: 14; d_gene: NA; v_gene: TRBV4-1; j_gene: TRBJ1-2; abundance: NA; CDR3aa: CASSQGEGVGGYTF; CDR3nt: TGCGCCAGCAGCCAAGGCGAGGGGGTCGGTGGCTACACCTTC
len: 13; d_gene: TRBD2; v_gene: TRBV4-3; j_gene: TRBJ2-1; abundance: NA; CDR3aa: CASSQDVREAQFF; CDR3nt: TGCGCCAGCAGCCAAGATGTGCGGGAGGCGCAGTTCTTC
len: 16; d_gene: NA; v_gene: TRBV11-2; j_gene: TRBJ1-3; abundance: NA; CDR3aa: CASSLDRGASGNTIYF; CDR3nt: TGTGCCAGCAGCTTAGATAGGGGGGCTTCAGGAAACACCATATATTTT
len: 12; d_gene: NA; v_gene: TRBV28; j_gene: TRBJ1-5; abundance: NA; CDR3aa: CASNVKGQPQHF; CDR3nt: TGTGCCAGCAATGTAAAGGGCCAGCCCCAGCATTTT
len: 16; d_gene: NA; v_gene: TRBV7-2; j_gene: TRBJ2-3; abundance: NA; CDR3aa: CASSLGLVSSTDTQYF; CDR3nt: TGTGCCAGCAGCTTAGGTCTGGTCTCTAGCACAGATACGCAGTATTTT
len: 15; d_gene: NA; v_gene: TRBV19; j_gene: TRBJ1-3; abundance: NA; CDR3aa: CASSISGDPGNTIYF; CDR3nt: TGTGCCAGTAGTATTTCTGGGGACCCTGGAAACACCATATATTTT
len: 17; d_gene: TRBD2; v_gene: TRBV28; j_gene: TRBJ2-2; abundance: NA; CDR3aa: CASVWGGGVGPTGELFF; CDR3nt: TGTGCCAGCGTCTGGGGGGGAGGTGTCGGGCCCACCGGGGAGCTGTTTTTT
len: 14; d_gene: NA; v_gene: TRBV5-4; j_gene: TRBJ1-2; abundance: NA; CDR3aa: CASSSKGQDYGYTF; CDR3nt: TGTGCCAGCAGCTCAAAGGGACAAGACTATGGCTACACCTTC
len: 16; d_gene: TRBD1; v_gene: TRBV4-1; j_gene: TRBJ2-1; abundance: NA; CDR3aa: CASSHPGQGSYNEQFF; CDR3nt: TGCGCCAGCAGCCACCCGGGACAGGGCTCCTACAATGAGCAGTTCTTC
len: 15; d_gene: NA; v_gene: TRBV5-1; j_gene: TRBJ1-4; abundance: NA; CDR3aa: CASSVDRATNEKLFF; CDR3nt: TGCGCCAGCAGCGTAGACCGAGCAACTAATGAAAAACTGTTTTTT
len: 14; d_gene: TRBD1; v_gene: TRBV2; j_gene: TRBJ2-1; abundance: few; CDR3aa: CASSEGDRINEQFF; CDR3nt: TGTGCCAGCAGTGAAGGGGACAGGATAAATGAGCAGTTCTTC
len: 13; d_gene: NA; v_gene: TRBV5-6; j_gene: TRBJ2-5; abundance: NA; CDR3aa: CATAAGDQETQYF; CDR3nt: TGTGCCACCGCCGCAGGGGATCAAGAGACCCAGTACTTC
len: 13; d_gene: NA; v_gene: TRBV2; j_gene: TRBJ2-7; abundance: NA; CDR3aa: CASHRDVSYEQYF; CDR3nt: TGTGCCAGCCACCGGGACGTCTCCTACGAGCAGTACTTC
len: 11; d_gene: NA; v_gene: TRBV28; j_gene: TRBJ2-1; abundance: few; CDR3aa: CASSLWTQRFF; CDR3nt: TGTGCCAGCAGTTTGTGGACACAGAGGTTCTTC
len: 14; d_gene: TRBD2; v_gene: TRBV3-1/TRBV3-2; j_gene: TRBJ2-7; abundance: NA; CDR3aa: CASSQESREYEQYF; CDR3nt: TGTGCCAGCAGCCAAGAGTCGCGGGAGTACGAGCAGTACTTC
len: 14; d_gene: TRBD1; v_gene: TRBV29-1; j_gene: TRBJ2-7; abundance: NA; CDR3aa: CSVPGTGKKVGQYF; CDR3nt: TGCAGCGTCCCCGGGACAGGTAAAAAGGTAGGGCAGTACTTC
len: 13; d_gene: NA; v_gene: TRBV2; j_gene: TRBJ2-7; abundance: NA; CDR3aa: CASLRDVAYEQYF; CDR3nt: TGTGCCAGCCTCCGGGACGTAGCCTACGAGCAGTACTTC